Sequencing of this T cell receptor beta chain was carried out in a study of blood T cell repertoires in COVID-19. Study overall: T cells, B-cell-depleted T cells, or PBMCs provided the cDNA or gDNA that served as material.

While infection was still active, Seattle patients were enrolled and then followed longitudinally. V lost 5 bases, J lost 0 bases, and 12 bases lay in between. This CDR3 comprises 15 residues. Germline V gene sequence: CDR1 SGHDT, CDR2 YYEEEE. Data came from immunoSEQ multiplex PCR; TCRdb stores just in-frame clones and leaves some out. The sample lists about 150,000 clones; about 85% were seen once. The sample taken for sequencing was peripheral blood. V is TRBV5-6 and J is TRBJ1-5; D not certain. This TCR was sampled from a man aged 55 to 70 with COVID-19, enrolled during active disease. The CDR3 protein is CASSSTPYSNQPQHF. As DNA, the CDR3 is TGTGCCAGCAGTTCGACACCCTATAGCAATCAGCCCCAGCATTTT.